The entry below describes one T cell receptor beta chain. No antigen is known for it. This sample was taken from a study of identical twins. Whole-study results and caveats: Analyses of zero insertions could be partly confounded by invariant MAIT and iNKT cells. Models underestimated out-of-frame TCR alpha sharing in monozygotic twins.

Trimming removed 11 bases at V and 2 bases at J, with 16 bases between. In germline, CDR1 is SEHNR, CDR2 FQNEAQ (reference sequence). The CDR3 spans 13 residues. Healthy Caucasian individuals made up all the donors. TCRdb reanalysed the 5' RACE reads using MiXCR and keeps one entry per CDR3 protein. The sample comprises approximately 620,000 distinct CDR3 sequences, 8.5% to 9% of which are singletons, and 0.75% to 1% rests with the top ten. This same sample was also part of a study on yellow fever vaccine responses in identical twins.

The chain uses TRBV7-9 and TRBJ2-7; the D gene is possibly TRBD2 (6 bases). The sequence was collected from a woman younger than 35 in good health. Sequencing was done on a sample of PBMCs. In nucleotides, the CDR3 is TGTGCCTTGGGCGGGAAGATCCCCTACGAGCAGTACTTC. The encoded protein is CALGGKIPYEQYF.